The 31 T cell receptor beta chains given below trace back to one sample, sequenced in a study of chemoradiotherapy in HPV16-positive cancers. Using immunoSEQ multiplex PCR, the repertoire was profiled, and TCRdb retains in-frame clones only, with some absent. The data show tens of thousands of clones, about 88% seen once. The material sequenced was blood, taken from a patient who underwent chemoradiotherapy. The origin of the receptors is a human donor with HPV-associated anogenital cancer.

This rearrangement joins TRBV19 to TRBJ2-1, with TRBD1 identical over 9 bases. Trimming at V came to 5 bases and at J to 2 bases, leaving 4 bases not matched to a gene. The CDR3 has 15 amino acids. From germline, CDR1 is LNHDA and CDR2 SQIVND (reference sequence). CDR3 nucleotide sequence: TGTGCCAGTAGTCCGGGACAGGGACCCTACAATGAGCAGTTCTTC. Protein: CASSPGQGPYNEQFF.

This chain links TRBV4-1 with TRBJ2-7, with no clear D. The CDR3 extends over 15 amino acids. Trimming pared 1 base from V and 2 bases from J, leaving 12 bases between. The germline gives CDR1 MGHRA, CDR2 YSYEKL. The CDR3 sequence: CASSQAVLETYEQYF. The CDR3 coding sequence is TGCGCCAGCAGCCAAGCGGTGCTGGAGACCTACGAGCAGTACTTC.

This chain uses TRBV20-1 with TRBJ1-2; D is uncertain. The CDR3 is made up of 11 amino acids. Trimming removed 6 bases from V and 10 bases from J, with 15 bases in between. The V gene's germline CDR1 is DFQATT and CDR2 SNEGSKA (reference sequence). In DNA form, the CDR3 reads TGCAGTGCCACTGGAGGGTCCATCTACACCTTC. As protein: CSATGGSIYTF.

The chain carries TRBV28 and TRBJ1-5; unclear D gene. Deletions cut 6 bases from V and 6 bases from J, with 9 bases between. CDR3 length equals 12 residues. Germline V gene lookup returns CDR1 MDHEN and CDR2 SYDVKM. As DNA, the CDR3 is TGTGCCAGCAGCGTCAAGGGTCAGCCCCAGCATTTT. It yields the protein CASSVKGQPQHF.

The chain is built from TRBV29-1 and TRBJ2-3; no firm D call. V lost 2 bases and J lost 6, with 6 bases in between. Per germline, CDR1 SQVTM and CDR2 ANQGSEA. The CDR3 length is 11 residues. CDR3 loop: CSVEWADTQYF. The CDR3 DNA reads as TGCAGCGTTGAATGGGCGGATACGCAGTATTTT.

The chain is built from TRBV5-1 and TRBJ2-2; no clear D. The CDR3 contains 15 residues. Germline CDR1 reads SGHRS; CDR2 reads YFSETQ. The ends were cut back, 1 base at V and 0 bases at J, with 7 bases in the middle. CDR3 nucleotides: TGCGCCAGCAGCTTGCGAGAAACGAACACCGGGGAGCTGTTTTTT. This sequence encodes CASSLRETNTGELFF.

This clone occurred once. CDR3 region: CASSPFDRPVVGAQYF. CDR3 coding DNA: TGTGCCAGCAGCCCCTTCGACCGCCCAGTAGTAGGGGCCCAGTACTTC. The chain is built from TRBV7-8 and TRBJ2-5, with a weak D call TRBD1 (5 bases). Germline CDR1 reads SGHVS; CDR2 reads FQNEAQ. There are 16 residues in the CDR3. Trimming took off 5 bases at V and 9 bases at J, with 25 bases between the two ends.

J is TRBJ2-7 and V is TRBV5-8; the D call may be TRBD1 or TRBD2 (6 bases each). Between the trimmed V and J ends, which lost 3 bases and 1 base, there was a span of 11 bases. CDR1 and CDR2 (germline): SGHTS, YDEGEE. This CDR3 is built from 14 residues. The CDR3 region is CASSWGAVSYEQYF. Here the CDR3 DNA reads TGTGCCAGCAGCTGGGGGGCAGTTTCCTACGAGCAGTACTTC.

This chain uses TRBV6-1 with TRBJ2-7, with 8 bases fitting TRBD1. Trimming cost V 1 base and J 6 bases; bases outside gene matches: 8. From germline, CDR1 is MNHNS and CDR2 SASEGT. The CDR3 covers 15 residues. The CDR3 region has the DNA TGTGCCAGCAGTGAAGACTTGATCAGGGGGCTCGAGCAGTACTTC. Encoded protein: CASSEDLIRGLEQYF.

This clone showed up just once. The chain employs TRBV5-1 and TRBJ2-7; 9 bases are shared with TRBD2. V was pared by 0 bases and J by 7 bases, with 5 bases of the junction left unmatched. The germline V gene encodes CDR1 SGHRS and CDR2 YFSETQ. The CDR3 length is 14 residues. CDR3 region: CASSLADSGGEQYF. CDR3 coding DNA: TGCGCCAGCAGCTTGGCTGATAGCGGGGGAGAGCAGTACTTC. The whole variable domain, remainder taken from reference TRBV5-1 and TRBJ2-7, is KAGVTQTPRYLIKTRGQQVTLSCSPISGHRSVSWYQQTPGQGLQFLFEYFSETQRNKGNFPGRFSGRQFSNSRSEMNVSTLELGDSALYLCASSLADSGGEQYFGPGTRLTVT.

The V gene is TRBV5-4, the J gene TRBJ2-1, with a possible D match to TRBD2 (5 bases). CDR1 is SGHNT and CDR2 is YYREEE in the germline V gene (reference sequence). The CDR3 extends over 14 amino acids. V shed 4 bases and J shed 8 bases, with 16 bases lying between them. The CDR3 nucleotides are TGTGCCAGCAGCCCTCGCCACAAAGCGGATGAGCAGTTCTTC. Encoded protein: CASSPRHKADEQFF.

This clone occurred once. This chain connects TRBV2 to TRBJ1-5; D call uncertain. The CDR3 contains 11 residues. CDR1 is SNHLY and CDR2 is FYNNEI in the germline V gene. The ends were cut back, 6 bases at V and 12 bases at J, with 12 bases in the middle. CDR3 coding DNA: TGTGCCAGCAGGGGTATGGAGGTCCAGCATTTT. Its translation is CASRGMEVQHF.

The CDR3: CASSRQAATHGYTF. The CDR3 DNA reads TGTGCCAGCAGTCGACAGGCGGCTACCCATGGCTACACCTTC. The rearrangement uses TRBV6-5 and TRBJ1-2; D is possibly TRBD1 (6 bases). V was clipped by 5 bases and J by 6 bases, with 16 bases between them. The CDR3 is 14 residues long. The germline V gene encodes CDR1 MNHEY and CDR2 SVGAGI.

This clone is large within its sample. The V gene is TRBV15, the J gene TRBJ2-2; D is ambiguous. V was clipped by 0 bases and J by 6 bases, with 11 bases between them. Germline CDR1 is LNHNV and CDR2 is YYDKDF (reference sequence). CDR3 length: 15 residues. This CDR3 is CATSRDHEGPGELFF. DNA of the CDR3: TGTGCCACCAGCAGAGACCACGAAGGACCCGGGGAGCTGTTTTTT. Variable domain in full (rest from reference TRBV15 and TRBJ2-2): DAMVIQNPRYQVTQFGKPVTLSCSQTLNHNVMYWYQQKSSQAPKLLFHYYDKDFNNEADTPDNFQSRRPNTSFCFLDIRSPGLGDTAMYLCATSRDHEGPGELFFGEGSRLTVL.

The chain carries TRBV6-1 and TRBJ2-3, with a possible D match to TRBD2 (5 bases). The CDR3 runs to 15 residues. Looked up from germline, CDR1 is MNHNS and CDR2 is SASEGT. Trimming removed 6 bases at V and 4 bases at J, with 17 bases between. Here the CDR3 reads CASSTKLRGADTQYF. The CDR3 DNA is TGTGCCAGCAGCACCAAGCTTCGGGGAGCAGATACGCAGTATTTT.

This chain connects TRBV5-1 to TRBJ1-1; D remains unclear. Trimming shortened V by 0 bases and J by 3 bases, and 9 bases separated the two germline ends. CDR1 and CDR2 (germline): SGHRS, YFSETQ. The CDR3 spans 14 residues. The CDR3 nucleotides read TGCGCCAGCAGCTTGGAGGACGGGTACACTGAAGCTTTCTTT. This encodes CASSLEDGYTEAFF.

This chain links TRBV18 with TRBJ1-4; D perhaps matches TRBD1 (6 bases). Germline values: CDR1 KGHSH, CDR2 LQKENI. The CDR3 totals 16 residues. Trimming stripped 2 bases from V and 7 bases from J, with 17 bases between. The CDR3 sequence: CASSPNTRGEGEKLFF. The DNA for the CDR3 is TGTGCCAGCTCACCAAATACTAGGGGGGAGGGTGAAAAACTGTTTTTT. The variable domain in full, with the rest retrieved from reference TRBV18 and TRBJ1-4, is NAGVMQNPRHLVRRRGQEARLRCSPMKGHSHVYWYRQLPEEGLKFMVYLQKENIIDESGMPKERFSAEFPKEGPSILRIQQVVRGDSAAYFCASSPNTRGEGEKLFFGSGTQLSVL.

J is TRBJ2-5 and V is TRBV9; D is possibly TRBD1 (6 bases). The CDR3 is made up of 15 amino acids. CDR1 is SGDLS, CDR2 YYNGEE, per germline. V was shortened by 0 bases and J by 4 bases, with 13 bases between the two germline ends. The CDR3 DNA follows: TGTGCCAGCAGCGTAGAACCAGGGGTAGGAGAGACCCAGTACTTC. As protein: CASSVEPGVGETQYF. The whole variable domain, remainder taken from reference TRBV9 and TRBJ2-5, is DSGVTQTPKHLITATGQRVTLRCSPRSGDLSVYWYQQSLDQGLQFLIQYYNGEERAKGNILERFSAQQFPDLHSELNLSSLELGDSALYFCASSVEPGVGETQYFGPGTRLLVL.

This chain links TRBV11-2 with TRBJ2-2, with D maybe TRBD2 (5 bases). The CDR3 totals 13 residues. V was trimmed by 3 bases and J by 5 bases, leaving 7 bases between them. Germline V gives CDR1 SGHAT, CDR2 FQNNGV. Here the CDR3 reads CASSLRGTGELFF. CDR3 DNA: TGTGCCAGCAGCTTGCGAGGGACCGGGGAGCTGTTTTTT.

The chain uses TRBV30 and TRBJ2-7; 9 bases are shared with TRBD2. The CDR3 length is 16 residues. Germline trimming cut 0 bases from V and 8 bases from J; bases unmatched to any gene: 14. The germline V gene has CDR1 GTSNPN and CDR2 SVGIG (reference sequence). The CDR3 DNA reads as TGTGCCTGGAGTGTACGTGGTGGTTTAGCGGGGGCCCAGCAGTACTTC. It codes for CAWSVRGGLAGAQQYF.

This chain joins TRBV19 and TRBJ1-5; tentative D call: TRBD1 (6 bases). This CDR3 contains 16 residues. Trimming took off 1 base at V and 11 bases at J, with 21 bases between the two ends. CDR1 is LNHDA, CDR2 SQIVND, per germline (reference sequence). The CDR3 bases are TGTGCCAGTAGTATAGTTACAACAGGGTCTGGCCCGACCCAGCATTTT. Translating it yields CASSIVTTGSGPTQHF.

This chain uses TRBV20-1 with TRBJ2-7, with a possible D match to TRBD2 (5 bases). V lost 5 bases and J lost 1, with 6 bases in between. The length of the CDR3 is 11 residues. Germline values: CDR1 DFQATT, CDR2 SNEGSKA (reference sequence). The CDR3 here is CSARTSYEQYF. In DNA, the CDR3 is TGCAGTGCTCGGACTTCCTACGAGCAGTACTTC.

The chain couples TRBV9 to TRBJ1-1; TRBD1 is a possible D gene (6 bases). The V gene lost 1 base and the J gene lost 7 bases, with 14 bases spanning the gap. Germline V gene data show CDR1 as SGDLS and CDR2 as YYNGEE. The CDR3 has 14 residues. The chain's CDR3 is CASSVHKSDSEAFF. The CDR3 DNA reads as TGTGCCAGCAGCGTACATAAATCGGACAGTGAAGCTTTCTTT.

This clone has a single count. The genes are TRBV7-9 and TRBJ2-3, with unresolved D. CDR3 size: 14 residues. V lost 1 base and J lost 3, with 8 bases in between. From germline, CDR1 is SEHNR and CDR2 FQNEAQ (reference sequence). The CDR3 bases are TGTGCCAGCAGCTTAGACCTGACGACAGATACGCAGTATTTT. Amino acid sequence: CASSLDLTTDTQYF.

V and J are TRBV4-2 and TRBJ2-6; D call uncertain. V gave up 0 bases and J gave up 0 bases, with 9 bases separating them. This CDR3 has 17 residues. The germline V gene encodes CDR1 LGHNA and CDR2 YNFKEQ. This CDR3 reads CASSQDLAFSGANVLTF. CDR3 nucleotide sequence: TGTGCCAGCAGCCAAGATTTGGCATTCTCTGGGGCCAACGTCCTGACTTTC.

The chain couples TRBV7-9 to TRBJ1-1; D is possibly TRBD1 (6 bases). This CDR3 region has 14 residues. Trimming took off 5 bases at V and 8 bases at J, with 18 bases between the two ends. Per the germline V gene, CDR1 is SEHNR and CDR2 is FQNEAQ (reference sequence). CDR3 bases: TGTGCCAGCAGCCAGGGGACAACTAGCTCCGAAGCTTTCTTT. Encoded protein: CASSQGTTSSEAFF.

V usage is TRBV28 and J usage is TRBJ2-7; D is unclear. CDR3 length: 13 residues. Germline values: CDR1 MDHEN, CDR2 SYDVKM. V was clipped by 4 bases and J by 3 bases, with 10 bases between them. CDR3 DNA: TGTGCCAGCAGTTCCATCGGTGGCTACGAGCAGTACTTC. Translated, it gives CASSSIGGYEQYF.

CDR3: CASSVDRVWTEAFF. CDR3 coding DNA: TGTGCCAGCAGCGTAGACAGGGTCTGGACTGAAGCTTTCTTT. The chain joins TRBV7-6 to TRBJ1-1; 7 positions agree with TRBD1. Unmatched junction bases numbered 8, after V lost 5 bases and J lost 5 bases. The germline V gene has CDR1 SGHVS and CDR2 FNYEAQ. The length of the CDR3 is 14 residues.

The chain is built from TRBV5-4 and TRBJ1-1; D is possibly TRBD1 (6 bases). Germline V lookup: CDR1 SGHNT, CDR2 YYREEE (reference sequence). Trimming pared 0 bases from V and 2 bases from J, leaving 11 bases between. The CDR3 extends over 15 amino acids. The CDR3 loop is CASSLVARGNTEAFF. CDR3 nucleotide sequence: TGTGCCAGCAGCTTGGTCGCCAGGGGAAACACTGAAGCTTTCTTT.

This clone was counted a single time. The V gene is TRBV19, the J gene TRBJ1-3; D possibly corresponds to TRBD1 (6 bases). The CDR3 is 14 residues long. The germline V and J ends were trimmed by 3 bases and 3 bases, with 9 bases remaining between them. Germline CDR1 reads LNHDA; CDR2 reads SQIVND (reference sequence). CDR3 sequence (DNA): TGTGCCAGTAGTATGTCCAGGGGTGGAAACACCATATATTTT. Amino acids: CASSMSRGGNTIYF.

The gene calls are TRBV21-1 and TRBJ2-5; whether TRBD2, the table's D call, matches the DNA was not checked. TRBV21-1 is annotated as a pseudogene. The CDR3 spans 15 residues. The CDR3 DNA reads TGTGCCAGCACCCCGACTAGTCCCCCCGTTGAGACCCAGTACTTC. This sequence encodes CASTPTSPPVETQYF.